This T cell receptor beta chain emerged from a study of shared clonotypes between healthy human individuals. Study at large: The study used three CD4 naive, three CD4 memory, two CD8 naive and one CD8 memory plate per donor. Study results and limitations: Non-shared clonotypes displayed generation probabilities falling below those of clonotypes present in all four donors.

CDR3 length: 16 amino acids. Germline V gene data show CDR1 as SEHNR and CDR2 as FQNEAQ (reference sequence). Between the trimmed V and J ends, which lost 0 bases and 6 bases, there was a span of 14 bases. The repertoire was sequenced with immunoSEQ multiplex PCR; TCRdb's copy has only in-frame clones and lacks some. This sample has 2 million to 2.5 million clones, with about 92% found just once. Concerning this clone itself: What it binds is not known.

CD8 cells regarded as naive lacked CD45RO, were positively chosen for CCR7, and omitted terminally differentiated effector memory CD45RA+ cells. The donor population consisted of healthy HIV-negative adults with no recent acute infections or vaccinations. Specimen: naive CD8+ T cells from PBMCs. This chain links TRBV7-9 with TRBJ2-2; D unresolved. The receptor's source is a man in his late teens or twenties in good health. Some clones in this sample may be carry-over from other donors' samples. The DNA of the CDR3 is TGTGCCAGCAGCTTAGCGTCCTGGAGTGGGGCCGGGGAGCTGTTTTTT. Its protein product is CASSLASWSGAGELFF.